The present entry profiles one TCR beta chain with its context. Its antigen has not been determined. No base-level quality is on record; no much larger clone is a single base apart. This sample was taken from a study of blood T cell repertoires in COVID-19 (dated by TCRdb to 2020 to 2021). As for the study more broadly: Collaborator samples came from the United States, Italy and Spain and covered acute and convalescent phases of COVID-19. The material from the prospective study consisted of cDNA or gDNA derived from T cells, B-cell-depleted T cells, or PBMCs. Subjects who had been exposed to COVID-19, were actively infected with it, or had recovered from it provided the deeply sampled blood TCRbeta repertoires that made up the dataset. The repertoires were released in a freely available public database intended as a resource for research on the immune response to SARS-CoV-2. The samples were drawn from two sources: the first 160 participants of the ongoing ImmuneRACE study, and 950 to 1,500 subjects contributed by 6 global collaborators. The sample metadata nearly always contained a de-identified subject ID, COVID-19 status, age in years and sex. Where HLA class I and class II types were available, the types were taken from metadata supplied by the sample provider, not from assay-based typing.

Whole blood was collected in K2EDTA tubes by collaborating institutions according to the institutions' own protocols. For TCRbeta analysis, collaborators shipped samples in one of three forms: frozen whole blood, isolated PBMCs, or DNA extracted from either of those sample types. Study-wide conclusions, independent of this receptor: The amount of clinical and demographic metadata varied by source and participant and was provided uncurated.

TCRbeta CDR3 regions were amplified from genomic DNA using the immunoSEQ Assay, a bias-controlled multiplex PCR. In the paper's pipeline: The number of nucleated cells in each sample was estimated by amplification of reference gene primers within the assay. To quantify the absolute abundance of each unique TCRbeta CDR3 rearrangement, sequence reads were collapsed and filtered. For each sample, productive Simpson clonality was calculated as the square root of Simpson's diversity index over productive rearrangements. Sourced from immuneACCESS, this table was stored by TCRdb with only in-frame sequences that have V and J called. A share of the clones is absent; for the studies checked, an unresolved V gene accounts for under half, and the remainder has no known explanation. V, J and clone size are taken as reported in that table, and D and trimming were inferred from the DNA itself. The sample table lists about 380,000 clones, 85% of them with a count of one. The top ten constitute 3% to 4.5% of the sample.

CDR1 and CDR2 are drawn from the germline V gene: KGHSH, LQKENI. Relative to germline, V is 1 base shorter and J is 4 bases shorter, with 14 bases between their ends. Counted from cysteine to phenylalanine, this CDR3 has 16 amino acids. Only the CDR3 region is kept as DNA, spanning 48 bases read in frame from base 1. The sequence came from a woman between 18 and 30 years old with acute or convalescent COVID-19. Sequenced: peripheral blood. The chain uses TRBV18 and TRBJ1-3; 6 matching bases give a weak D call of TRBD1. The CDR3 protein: CASSPLSRGAGNTIYF. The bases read TGTGCCAGCTCACCACTAAGTCGGGGGGCCGGAAACACCATATATTTT. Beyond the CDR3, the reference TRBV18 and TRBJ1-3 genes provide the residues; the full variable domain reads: NAGVMQNPRHLVRRRGQEARLRCSPMKGHSHVYWYRQLPEEGLKFMVYLQKENIIDESGMPKERFSAEFPKEGPSILRIQQVVRGDSAAYFCASSPLSRGAGNTIYFGEGSWLTVV.